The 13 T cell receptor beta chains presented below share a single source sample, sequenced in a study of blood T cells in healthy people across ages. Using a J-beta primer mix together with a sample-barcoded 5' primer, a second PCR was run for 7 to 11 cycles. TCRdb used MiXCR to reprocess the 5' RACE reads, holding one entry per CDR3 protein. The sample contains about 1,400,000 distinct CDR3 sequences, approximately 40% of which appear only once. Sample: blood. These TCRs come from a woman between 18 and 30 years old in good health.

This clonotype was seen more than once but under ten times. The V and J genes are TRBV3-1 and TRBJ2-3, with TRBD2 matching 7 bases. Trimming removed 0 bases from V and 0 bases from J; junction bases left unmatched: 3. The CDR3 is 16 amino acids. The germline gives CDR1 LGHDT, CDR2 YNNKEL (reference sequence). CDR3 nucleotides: TGTGCCAGCAGCCAAGAGTCGCGGGGGAGCACAGATACGCAGTATTTT. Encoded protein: CASSQESRGSTDTQYF.

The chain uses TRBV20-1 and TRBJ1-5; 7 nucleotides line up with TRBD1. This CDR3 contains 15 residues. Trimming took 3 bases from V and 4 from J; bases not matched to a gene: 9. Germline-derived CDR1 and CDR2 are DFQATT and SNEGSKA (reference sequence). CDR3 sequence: CSASQGGGGNQPQHF. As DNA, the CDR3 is TGCAGTGCTAGCCAGGGGGGGGGAGGAAATCAGCCCCAGCATTTT.

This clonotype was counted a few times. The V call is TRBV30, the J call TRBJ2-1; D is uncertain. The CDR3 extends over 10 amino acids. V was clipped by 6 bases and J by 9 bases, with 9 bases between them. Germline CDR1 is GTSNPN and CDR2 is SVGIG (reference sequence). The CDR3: CACTGGEQFF. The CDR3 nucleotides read TGTGCCTGTACGGGTGGTGAGCAGTTCTTC.

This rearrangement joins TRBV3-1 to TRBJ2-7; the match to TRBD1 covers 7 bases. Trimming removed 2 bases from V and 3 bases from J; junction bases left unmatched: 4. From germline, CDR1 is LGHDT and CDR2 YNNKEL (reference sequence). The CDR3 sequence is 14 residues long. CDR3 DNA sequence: TGTGCCAGCAGCCAAACCAACAGGGGCTACGAGCAGTACTTC. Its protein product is CASSQTNRGYEQYF.

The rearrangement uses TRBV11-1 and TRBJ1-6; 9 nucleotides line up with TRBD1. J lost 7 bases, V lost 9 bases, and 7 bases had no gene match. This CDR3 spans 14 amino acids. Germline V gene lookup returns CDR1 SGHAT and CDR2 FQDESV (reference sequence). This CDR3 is CASTQGAFNSPLHF. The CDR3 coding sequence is TGTGCCAGTACACAGGGGGCCTTCAATTCACCCCTCCACTTT.

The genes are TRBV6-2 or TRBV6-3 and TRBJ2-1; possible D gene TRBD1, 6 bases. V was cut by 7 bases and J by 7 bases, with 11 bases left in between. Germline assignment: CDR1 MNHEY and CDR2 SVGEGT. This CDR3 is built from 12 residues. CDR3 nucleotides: TGTGCCAGCACCACAGGGTGGAATGAGCAGTTCTTC. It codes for CASTTGWNEQFF.

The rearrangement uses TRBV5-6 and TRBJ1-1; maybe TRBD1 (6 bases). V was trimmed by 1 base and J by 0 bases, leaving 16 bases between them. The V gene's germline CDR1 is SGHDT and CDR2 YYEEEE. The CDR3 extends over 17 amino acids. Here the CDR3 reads CASSLYAGVNLNTEAFF. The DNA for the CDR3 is TGTGCCAGCAGCTTGTATGCAGGGGTAAATTTGAACACTGAAGCTTTCTTT. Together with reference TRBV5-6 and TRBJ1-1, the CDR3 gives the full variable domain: DAGVTQSPTHLIKTRGQQVTLRCSPKSGHDTVSWYQQALGQGPQFIFQYYEEEERQRGNFPDRFSGHQFPNYSSELNVNALLLGDSALYLCASSLYAGVNLNTEAFFGQGTRLTVV.

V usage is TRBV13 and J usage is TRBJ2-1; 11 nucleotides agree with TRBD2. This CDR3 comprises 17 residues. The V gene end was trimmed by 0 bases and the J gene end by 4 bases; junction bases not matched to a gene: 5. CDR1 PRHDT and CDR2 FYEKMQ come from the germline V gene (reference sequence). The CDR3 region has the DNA TGTGCCAGCAGCTTAGGCCTGACTAGCGGGGAATACAATGAGCAGTTCTTC. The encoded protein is CASSLGLTSGEYNEQFF.

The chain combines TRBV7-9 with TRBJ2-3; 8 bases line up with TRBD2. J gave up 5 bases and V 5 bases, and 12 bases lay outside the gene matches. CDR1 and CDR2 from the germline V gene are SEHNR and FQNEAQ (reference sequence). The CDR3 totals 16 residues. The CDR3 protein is CASSPQTSAGGDTQYF. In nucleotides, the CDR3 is TGTGCCAGCAGCCCCCAGACTAGCGCGGGGGGAGATACGCAGTATTTT.

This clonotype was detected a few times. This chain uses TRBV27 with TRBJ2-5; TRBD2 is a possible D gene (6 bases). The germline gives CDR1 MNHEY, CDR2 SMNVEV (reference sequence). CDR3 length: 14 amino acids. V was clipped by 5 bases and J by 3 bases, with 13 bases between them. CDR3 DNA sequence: TGTGCCAGCAGTCCTCTCGGGAGAGAAGAGACCCAGTACTTC. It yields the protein CASSPLGREETQYF.

CDR3 loop: CAWSVEGAWYGYTF. The CDR3 DNA sequence: TGTGCCTGGAGTGTGGAGGGGGCATGGTATGGCTACACCTTC. V usage is TRBV30 and J usage is TRBJ1-2, with 7 bases identical to TRBD1. CDR3 length: 14 amino acids. V was pared by 0 bases and J by 5 bases, with 6 bases of the junction left unmatched. Germline V gives CDR1 GTSNPN, CDR2 SVGIG (reference sequence).

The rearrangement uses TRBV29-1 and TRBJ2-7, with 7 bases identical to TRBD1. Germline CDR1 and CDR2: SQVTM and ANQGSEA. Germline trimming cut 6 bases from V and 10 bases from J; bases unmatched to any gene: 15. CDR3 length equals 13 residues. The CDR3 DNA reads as TGCAGCGTCCTCGGGACAGAGGTACGGTATCAGTACTTC. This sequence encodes CSVLGTEVRYQYF.

DNA of the CDR3: TGCAGTGCTAGGACTAGCGGACAATTTCCCAATGAGCAGTTCTTC. Its translation: CSARTSGQFPNEQFF. This chain joins TRBV20-1 and TRBJ2-1; 9 nucleotides agree with TRBD2. Trimming cost V 3 bases and J 6 bases; bases outside gene matches: 9. The CDR3 totals 15 residues. Germline V lookup: CDR1 DFQATT, CDR2 SNEGSKA (reference sequence).